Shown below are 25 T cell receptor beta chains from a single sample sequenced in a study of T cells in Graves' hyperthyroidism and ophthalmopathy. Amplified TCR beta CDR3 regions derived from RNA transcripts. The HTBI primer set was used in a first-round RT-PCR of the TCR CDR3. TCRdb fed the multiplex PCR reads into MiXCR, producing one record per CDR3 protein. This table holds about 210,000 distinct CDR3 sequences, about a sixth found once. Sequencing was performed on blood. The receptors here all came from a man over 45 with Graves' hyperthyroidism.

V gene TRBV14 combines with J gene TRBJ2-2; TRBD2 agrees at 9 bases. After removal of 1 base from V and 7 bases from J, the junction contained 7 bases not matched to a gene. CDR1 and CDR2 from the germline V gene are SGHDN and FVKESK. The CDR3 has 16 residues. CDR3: CASSQGVSGRGGELFF. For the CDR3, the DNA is TGTGCCAGCAGCCAAGGGGTTAGCGGGAGAGGCGGGGAGCTGTTTTTT.

The CDR3 loop reads CASSLTTPRETQYF. Here the CDR3 DNA reads TGTGCCAGCAGTCTGACTACACCGAGAGAGACCCAGTACTTC. V gene TRBV12-3 or TRBV12-4 combines with J gene TRBJ2-5; the D gene is possibly TRBD2 (5 bases). This CDR3 contains 14 residues. The V end was cut by 5 bases, the J end by 4 bases, with 14 bases between.

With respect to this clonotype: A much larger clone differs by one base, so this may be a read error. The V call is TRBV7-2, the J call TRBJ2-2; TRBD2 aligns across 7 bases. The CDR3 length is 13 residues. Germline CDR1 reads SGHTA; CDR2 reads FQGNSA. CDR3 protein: CAPKRDETGELVF. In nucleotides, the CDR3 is TGTGCCCCTAAGCGGGATGAGACCGGGGAGCTGGTTTTT.

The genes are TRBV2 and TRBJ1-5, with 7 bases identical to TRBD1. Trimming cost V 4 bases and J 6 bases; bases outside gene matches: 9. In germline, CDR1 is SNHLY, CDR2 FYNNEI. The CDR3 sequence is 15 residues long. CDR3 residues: CASSAGTADIQPQHF. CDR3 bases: TGTGCCAGCAGTGCCGGGACAGCGGACATTCAGCCCCAGCATTTT. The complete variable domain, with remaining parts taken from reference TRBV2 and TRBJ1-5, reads EPEVTQTPSHQVTQMGQEVILRCVPISNHLYFYWYRQILGQKVEFLVSFYNNEISEKSEIFDDQFSVERPDGSNFTLKIRSTKLEDSAMYFCASSAGTADIQPQHFGDGTRLSIL.

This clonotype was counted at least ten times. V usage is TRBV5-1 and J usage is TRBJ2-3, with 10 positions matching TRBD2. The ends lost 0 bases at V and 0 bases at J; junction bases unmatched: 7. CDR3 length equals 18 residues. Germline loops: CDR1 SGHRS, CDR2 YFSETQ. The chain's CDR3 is CASSLGVAGGLSTDTQYF. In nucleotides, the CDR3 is TGCGCCAGCAGCTTGGGAGTAGCGGGAGGACTTAGCACAGATACGCAGTATTTT.

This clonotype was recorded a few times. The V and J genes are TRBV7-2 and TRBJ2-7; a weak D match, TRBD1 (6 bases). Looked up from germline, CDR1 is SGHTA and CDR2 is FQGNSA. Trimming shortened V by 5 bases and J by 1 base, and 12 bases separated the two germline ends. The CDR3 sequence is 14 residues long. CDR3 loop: CASSRDTISYEQYF. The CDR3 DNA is TGTGCCAGCAGCCGGGACACCATTTCCTACGAGCAGTACTTC.

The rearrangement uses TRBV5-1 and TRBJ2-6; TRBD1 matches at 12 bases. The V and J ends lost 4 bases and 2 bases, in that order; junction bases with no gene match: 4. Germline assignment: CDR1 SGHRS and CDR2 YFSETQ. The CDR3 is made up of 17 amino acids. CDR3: CASSTGQGATGANVLTF. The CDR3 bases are TGCGCCAGCAGCACGGGACAGGGGGCAACTGGGGCCAACGTCCTGACTTTC.

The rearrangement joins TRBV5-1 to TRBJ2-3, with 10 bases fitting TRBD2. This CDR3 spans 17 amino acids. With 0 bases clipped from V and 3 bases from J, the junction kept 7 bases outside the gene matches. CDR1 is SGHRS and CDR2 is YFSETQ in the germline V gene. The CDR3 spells CASSLDSSGSWTDTQYF. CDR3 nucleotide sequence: TGCGCCAGCAGCTTGGATTCTAGCGGGAGCTGGACAGATACGCAGTATTTT. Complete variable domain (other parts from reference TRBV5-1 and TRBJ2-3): KAGVTQTPRYLIKTRGQQVTLSCSPISGHRSVSWYQQTPGQGLQFLFEYFSETQRNKGNFPGRFSGRQFSNSRSEMNVSTLELGDSALYLCASSLDSSGSWTDTQYFGPGTRLTVL.

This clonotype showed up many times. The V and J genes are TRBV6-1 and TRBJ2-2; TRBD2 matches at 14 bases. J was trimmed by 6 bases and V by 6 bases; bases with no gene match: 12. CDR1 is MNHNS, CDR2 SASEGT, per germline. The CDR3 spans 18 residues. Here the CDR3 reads CASRLGGTSGRRAGELFF. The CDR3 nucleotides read TGTGCCAGCAGACTCGGCGGGACTAGCGGGAGAAGGGCCGGGGAGCTGTTTTTT.

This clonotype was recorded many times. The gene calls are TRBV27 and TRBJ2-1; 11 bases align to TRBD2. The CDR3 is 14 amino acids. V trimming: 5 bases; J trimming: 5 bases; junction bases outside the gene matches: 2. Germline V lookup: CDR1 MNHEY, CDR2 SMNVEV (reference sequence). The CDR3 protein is CASSPGLADNEQFF. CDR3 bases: TGTGCCAGCAGTCCGGGACTAGCGGACAATGAGCAGTTCTTC.

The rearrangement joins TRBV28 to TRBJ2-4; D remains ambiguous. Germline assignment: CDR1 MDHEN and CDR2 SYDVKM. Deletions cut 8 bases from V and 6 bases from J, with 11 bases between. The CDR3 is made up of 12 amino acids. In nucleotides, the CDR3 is TGTGCCAGCGGCAAACGTAGAAACATTCAGTACTTC. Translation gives CASGKRRNIQYF.

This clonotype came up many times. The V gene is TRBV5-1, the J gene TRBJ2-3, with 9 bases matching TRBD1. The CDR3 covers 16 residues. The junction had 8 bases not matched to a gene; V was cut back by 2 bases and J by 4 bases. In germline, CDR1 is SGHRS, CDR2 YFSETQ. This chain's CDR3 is CASSLGQGSDADTQYF. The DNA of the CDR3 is TGCGCCAGCAGCTTAGGACAGGGGAGCGATGCAGATACGCAGTATTTT.

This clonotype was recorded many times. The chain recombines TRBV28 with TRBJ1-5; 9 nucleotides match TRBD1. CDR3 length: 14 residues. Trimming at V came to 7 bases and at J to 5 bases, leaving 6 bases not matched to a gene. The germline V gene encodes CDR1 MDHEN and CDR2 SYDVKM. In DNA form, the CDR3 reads TGTGCCAGCATAACCGGGACAGGGTATCAGCCCCAGCATTTT. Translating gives CASITGTGYQPQHF.

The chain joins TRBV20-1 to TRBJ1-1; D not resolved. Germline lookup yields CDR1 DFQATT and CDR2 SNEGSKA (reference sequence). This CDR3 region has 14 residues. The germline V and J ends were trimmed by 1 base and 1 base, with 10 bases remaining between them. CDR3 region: CSARAFAGNTEAFF. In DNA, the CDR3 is TGCAGTGCTAGAGCCTTCGCGGGGAACACTGAAGCTTTCTTT.

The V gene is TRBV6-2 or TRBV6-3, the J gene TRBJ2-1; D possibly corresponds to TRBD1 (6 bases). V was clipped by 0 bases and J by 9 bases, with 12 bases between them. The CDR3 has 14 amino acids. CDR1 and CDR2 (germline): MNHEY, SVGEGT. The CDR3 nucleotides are TGTGCCAGCAGTTACTCTAGCAGGGGATTTGAGCAGTTCTTC. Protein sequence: CASSYSSRGFEQFF.

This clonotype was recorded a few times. The CDR3 sequence: CASSLESALNTQYF. CDR3 in DNA: TGTGCCAGCAGCTTGGAGAGTGCCTTGAATACGCAGTATTTT. This chain joins TRBV7-9 and TRBJ2-3; unclear D gene. V lost 3 bases and J 7 bases, leaving 14 bases between the germline ends. The CDR3 runs to 14 residues. Germline CDR1 SEHNR, CDR2 FQNEAQ (reference sequence).

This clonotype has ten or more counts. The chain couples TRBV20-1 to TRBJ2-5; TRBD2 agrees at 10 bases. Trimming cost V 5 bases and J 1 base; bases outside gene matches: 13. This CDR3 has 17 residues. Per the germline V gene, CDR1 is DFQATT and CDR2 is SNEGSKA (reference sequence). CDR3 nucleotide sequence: TGCAGTGCTCAATTCCCTGGCCTAGCGGGAGTCCAAGAGACCCAGTACTTC. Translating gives CSAQFPGLAGVQETQYF.

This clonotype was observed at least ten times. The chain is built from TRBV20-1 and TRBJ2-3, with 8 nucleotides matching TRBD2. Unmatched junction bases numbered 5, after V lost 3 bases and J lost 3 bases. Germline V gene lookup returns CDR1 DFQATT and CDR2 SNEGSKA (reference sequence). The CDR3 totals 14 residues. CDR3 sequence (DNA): TGCAGTGCTAGCGGGAGGGCCTTTACAGATACGCAGTATTTT. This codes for CSASGRAFTDTQYF.

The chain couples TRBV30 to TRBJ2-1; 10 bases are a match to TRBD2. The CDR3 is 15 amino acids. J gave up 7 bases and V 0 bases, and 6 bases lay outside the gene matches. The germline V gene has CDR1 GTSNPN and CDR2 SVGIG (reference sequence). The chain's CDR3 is CAWSVRGLAQNEQFF. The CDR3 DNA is TGTGCCTGGAGTGTACGGGGACTAGCGCAAAATGAGCAGTTCTTC.

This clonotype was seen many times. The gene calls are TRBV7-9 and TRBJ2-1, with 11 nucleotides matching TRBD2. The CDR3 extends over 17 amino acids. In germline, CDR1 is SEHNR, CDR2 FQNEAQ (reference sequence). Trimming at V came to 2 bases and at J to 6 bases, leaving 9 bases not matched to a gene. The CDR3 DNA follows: TGTGCCAGCAGCTTAAGAACTAGCGGGAGAGGAAGCAATGAGCAGTTCTTC. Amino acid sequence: CASSLRTSGRGSNEQFF.

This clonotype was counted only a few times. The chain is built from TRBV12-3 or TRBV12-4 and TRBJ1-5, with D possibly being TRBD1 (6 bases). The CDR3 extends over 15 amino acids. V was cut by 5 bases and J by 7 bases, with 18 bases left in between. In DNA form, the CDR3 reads TGTGCCAGCAGTCAGGGGAGGGGGGGATACCAGCCCCAGCATTTT. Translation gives CASSQGRGGYQPQHF.

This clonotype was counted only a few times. The CDR3 bases are TGTGCCACCATGGCAGCGGGAGTCTGGGAGCAGTTCTTC. Amino acids: CATMAAGVWEQFF. The chain joins TRBV24-1 to TRBJ2-1; TRBD2 agrees at 8 bases. The CDR3 consists of 13 residues. Trimming removed 8 bases from V and 10 bases from J; junction bases left unmatched: 9. The V gene's germline CDR1 is KGHDR and CDR2 SFDVKD.

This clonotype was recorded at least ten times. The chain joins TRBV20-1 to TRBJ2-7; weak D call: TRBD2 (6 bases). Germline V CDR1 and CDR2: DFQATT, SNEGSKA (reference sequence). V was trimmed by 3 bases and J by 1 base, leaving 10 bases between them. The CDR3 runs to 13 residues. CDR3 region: CSASSGASYEQYF. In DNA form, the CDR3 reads TGCAGTGCTAGTTCGGGAGCGTCCTACGAGCAGTACTTC.

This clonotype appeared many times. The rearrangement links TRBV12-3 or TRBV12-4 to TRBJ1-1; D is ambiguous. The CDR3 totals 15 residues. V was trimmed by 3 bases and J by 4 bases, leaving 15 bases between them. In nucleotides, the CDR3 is TGTGCCAGCAGTTTGCCGACAACGAGGATCACTGAAGCTTTCTTT. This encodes CASSLPTTRITEAFF.

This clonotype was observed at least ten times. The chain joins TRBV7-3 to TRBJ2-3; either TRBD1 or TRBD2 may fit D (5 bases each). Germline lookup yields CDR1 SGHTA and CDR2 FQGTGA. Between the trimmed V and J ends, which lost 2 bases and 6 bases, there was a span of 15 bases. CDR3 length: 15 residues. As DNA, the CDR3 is TGTGCCAGCAGCTTATTTGGGGGAGTGGGTGATACGCAGTATTTT. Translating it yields CASSLFGGVGDTQYF.